The 23 T cell receptor beta chains listed next were all sequenced from one sample in a study of Graves' ophthalmopathy and Graves' hyperthyroidism. Investigators amplified TCR beta CDR3 regions from RNA transcripts. The first-round RT-PCR employed HTBI primers together with the Qiagen OneStep RT-PCR kit. A multiplex PCR was then performed as the second round. TCRdb re-derived calls from the multiplex PCR reads in MiXCR, one entry per CDR3 protein. The sample lists some 1.1 million distinct CDR3 sequences, about two fifths occurring once. The sequencing sample was made of peripheral blood or thyroid tissue (not recorded which). These receptor sequences come from an adult man with Graves' hyperthyroidism.

This clonotype was observed a few times. The chain joins TRBV5-1 to TRBJ2-7; the D gene is possibly TRBD2 (6 bases). Trimming removed 3 bases from V and 2 bases from J, with 27 bases in between. Germline CDR1 reads SGHRS; CDR2 reads YFSETQ. The CDR3 spans 19 residues. CDR3 sequence (DNA): TGCGCCAGCAGCTCGGATTCCGGGACTCTCGCAAAATGGCCCTACGAGCAGTACTTC. Amino acids: CASSSDSGTLAKWPYEQYF. Based on the CDR3 plus reference TRBV5-1 and TRBJ2-7, the full variable domain is KAGVTQTPRYLIKTRGQQVTLSCSPISGHRSVSWYQQTPGQGLQFLFEYFSETQRNKGNFPGRFSGRQFSNSRSEMNVSTLELGDSALYLCASSSDSGTLAKWPYEQYFGPGTRLTVT.

In this sample, this clonotype turned up a few times. The V call is TRBV4-1, the J call TRBJ1-2; D gene unclear. Trimming pared 1 base from V and 0 bases from J, leaving 9 bases between. This CDR3 region has 15 residues. Germline CDR1 reads MGHRA; CDR2 reads YSYEKL. The CDR3 DNA follows: TGCGCCAGCAGCCAAGTTAGCAGCGCTAACTATGGCTACACCTTC. The encoded protein is CASSQVSSANYGYTF.

About this clonotype itself: Its ends do not fully match the called genes, so a read error is possible. The chain uses TRBV6-4 and TRBJ2-6; unclear D gene. The CDR3 contains 13 residues. CDR1 is MRHNA, CDR2 SNTAGT, per germline. This chain's CDR3 is CAGSESGANVLTF. CDR3 in DNA: TGTGCCGGCAGTGAATCTGGGGCCAACGTCCTGACTTTC.

Many counts were recorded for this clonotype. The chain links TRBV6-5 to TRBJ2-7; D not certain. The CDR3 totals 12 residues. Germline V gene data show CDR1 as MNHEY and CDR2 as SVGAGI. V dropped 6 bases and J dropped 6 bases, with 12 bases sitting between them. CDR3 in DNA: TGTGCCAGCAGCTACGTAGGTGGCGAGCAGTACTTC. It yields the protein CASSYVGGEQYF.

The chain uses TRBV4-1 and TRBJ2-5; D might be TRBD1 (6 bases). The CDR3 length is 14 residues. V lost 0 bases, J lost 5 bases, and 10 bases lay in between. In germline, CDR1 is MGHRA, CDR2 YSYEKL. CDR3 region: CASSQEDRRETQYF. DNA for the CDR3: TGCGCCAGCAGCCAAGAAGACAGGAGGGAGACCCAGTACTTC.

Note on this clonotype: With a much larger clone just one base away, this may be a read error. CDR3 coding DNA: TGTGCCAGCGGAAGGACTAGCGGGGGGTGTGAGACCCAGTACTTC. This gives the protein CASGRTSGGCETQYF. The chain recombines TRBV7-9 with TRBJ2-5; TRBD2 matches at 14 bases. This CDR3 region has 15 residues. V shed 8 bases and J 5 bases; nucleotides not matched to a gene: 7. Germline V lookup: CDR1 SEHNR, CDR2 FQNEAQ (reference sequence). The full variable domain, rest sourced from reference TRBV7-9 and TRBJ2-5, is DTGVSQNPRHKITKRGQNVTFRCDPISEHNRLYWYRQTLGQGPEFLTYFQNEAQLEKSRLLSDRFSAERPKGSFSTLEIQRTEQGDSAMYLCASGRTSGGCETQYFGPGTRLLVL.

This clonotype was seen ten or more times. The chain is built from TRBV6-2 or TRBV6-3 and TRBJ1-5; D is unresolved. Trimming removed 0 bases at V and 9 bases at J, with 9 bases between. Germline V CDR1 and CDR2: MNHEY, SVGEGT. The CDR3 loop spans 13 amino acids. CDR3 sequence (DNA): TGTGCCAGCAGTTACTCGATCCGCAGGCCCCAGCATTTT. Protein sequence: CASSYSIRRPQHF.

This clonotype was picked up many times. CDR3 bases: TGTGCCAGTATGAGGGAGAAGAACACCGGGGAGCTGTTTTTT. Protein sequence: CASMREKNTGELFF. The V and J genes are TRBV19 and TRBJ2-2; D might be TRBD2 (5 bases). The germline gives CDR1 LNHDA, CDR2 SQIVND (reference sequence). The CDR3 length is 14 residues. Trimming removed 7 bases at V and 1 base at J, with 10 bases between.

The genes are TRBV5-1 and TRBJ1-2, with D possibly being TRBD1 (5 bases). Trimming took off 6 bases at V and 4 bases at J, with 13 bases between the two ends. Germline V gives CDR1 SGHRS, CDR2 YFSETQ. The CDR3 contains 13 residues. The CDR3 DNA follows: TGCGCCAGCACCCCGGCAGGGATCTATGGCTACACCTTC. It yields the protein CASTPAGIYGYTF.

The chain couples TRBV7-2 to TRBJ1-5; D is uncertain. Per the germline V gene, CDR1 is SGHTA and CDR2 is FQGNSA. This CDR3 contains 15 residues. The V gene lost 4 bases and the J gene lost 6 bases, with 16 bases spanning the gap. CDR3 coding DNA: TGTGCCAGCAGCTCAGCTCTGAGACCCGGTCAGCCCCAGCATTTT. Residues: CASSSALRPGQPQHF.

This clonotype came up many times. The chain has TRBV12-3 or TRBV12-4 and TRBJ1-2; 10 nucleotides agree with TRBD1. V lost 5 bases and J lost 6; bases outside the gene matches: 6. The CDR3 is 14 amino acids. CDR3 protein: CASSPGQGEDGYTF. CDR3 DNA sequence: TGTGCCAGCAGTCCAGGACAGGGGGAGGATGGCTACACCTTC.

The genes are TRBV20-1 and TRBJ2-7; no firm D call. The V gene lost 4 bases and the J gene lost 3 bases, with 16 bases spanning the gap. Germline assignment: CDR1 DFQATT and CDR2 SNEGSKA (reference sequence). CDR3 length: 14 amino acids. As DNA, the CDR3 is TGCAGTGCTATAAGGCCTTCCCAAAACTACGAGCAGTACTTC. As protein: CSAIRPSQNYEQYF.

This clonotype was seen just once. V is TRBV6-5 and J is TRBJ2-7; D remains ambiguous. The CDR3 totals 13 residues. CDR1 and CDR2 from the germline V gene are MNHEY and SVGAGI. V was clipped by 5 bases and J by 3 bases, with 11 bases between them. CDR3 coding DNA: TGTGCCAGCAGTCCGACACCACACTACGAGCAGTACTTC. It yields the protein CASSPTPHYEQYF.

Of note for this clonotype: One junction end does not reproduce the germline sequence, and a read error may be involved. The J gene is TRBJ1-5, the V gene TRBV7-2, with a weak D call TRBD1 (5 bases). This CDR3 is 14 amino acids long. Germline CDR1 and CDR2: SGHTA and FQGNSA. The CDR3 nucleotides are TGTGCCACCAGCTGGGACGGAAGCAATCAGCCCCAGCATTTT. It codes for CATSWDGSNQPQHF.

This clonotype was recorded once. The chain combines TRBV7-9 with TRBJ2-7, with 8 bases matching TRBD1. The V and J ends lost 6 bases and 6 bases, in that order; junction bases with no gene match: 10. The CDR3 runs 14 residues. Germline V gene sequence: CDR1 SEHNR, CDR2 FQNEAQ (reference sequence). CDR3 DNA sequence: TGTGCCAGCAGTCCAACCAGGGGGCATATCGAGCAGTACTTC. Translated, it gives CASSPTRGHIEQYF. The complete variable domain, with remaining parts taken from reference TRBV7-9 and TRBJ2-7, reads DTGVSQNPRHKITKRGQNVTFRCDPISEHNRLYWYRQTLGQGPEFLTYFQNEAQLEKSRLLSDRFSAERPKGSFSTLEIQRTEQGDSAMYLCASSPTRGHIEQYFGPGTRLTVT.

V and J are TRBV13 and TRBJ2-5, with 7 bases matching TRBD1. The CDR3 extends over 18 amino acids. V shed 6 bases, J shed 0 bases, and the junction held 16 bases outside the gene matches. CDR1 and CDR2 from the germline V gene are PRHDT and FYEKMQ (reference sequence). The CDR3 loop reads CASSYSFGTEEYQETQYF. The CDR3 DNA is TGTGCCAGCAGTTACTCTTTCGGGACAGAAGAATACCAAGAGACCCAGTACTTC.

This clonotype was picked up many times. This rearrangement joins TRBV20-1 to TRBJ2-7; TRBD2 matches 16 bases. CDR1 and CDR2 (germline): DFQATT, SNEGSKA (reference sequence). This CDR3 has 14 residues. Trimming cost V 5 bases and J 5 bases; bases outside gene matches: 3. The CDR3 DNA reads TGCAGTGCTCCCGGGACTAGCGGGAGGGACGAGCAGTACTTC. Translated: CSAPGTSGRDEQYF.

CDR3 protein: CASPWGQPQHF. In DNA form, the CDR3 reads TGTGCCAGCCCTTGGGGTCAGCCCCAGCATTTT. V is TRBV11-1 and J is TRBJ1-5; no definite D call. Germline V gene sequence: CDR1 SGHAT, CDR2 FQDESV (reference sequence). The CDR3 runs 11 residues. Trimming shortened V by 8 bases and J by 6 bases, and 8 bases separated the two germline ends.

This sequence joins TRBV4-3 and TRBJ2-5; 7 bases are shared with TRBD2. The junction had 4 bases not matched to a gene; V was cut back by 3 bases and J by 3 bases. CDR1 is LGHNA and CDR2 is YSLEER in the germline V gene. The CDR3 length is 14 residues. The CDR3 nucleotides are TGCGCCAGCAGCCATGGACTAGGTGAAGAGACCCAGTACTTC. This encodes CASSHGLGEETQYF.

The V call is TRBV7-2, the J call TRBJ1-2, with a possible D match to TRBD1 (6 bases). Germline V lookup: CDR1 SGHTA, CDR2 FQGNSA. The CDR3 extends over 16 amino acids. The ends were cut back, 6 bases at V and 1 base at J, with 18 bases in the middle. CDR3 nucleotides: TGTGCCAGCAGTCCGTTAGGGAGGGGGGATAACTATGGCTACACCTTC. Translation: CASSPLGRGDNYGYTF.

V gene TRBV5-4 combines with J gene TRBJ1-3; D gene unclear. This CDR3 contains 15 residues. Germline V CDR1 and CDR2: SGHNT, YYREEE (reference sequence). Trimming took off 4 bases at V and 0 bases at J, with 11 bases between the two ends. In DNA form, the CDR3 reads TGTGCCAGCAGCGATGACTTAAGCTCTGGAAACACCATATATTTT. Its protein is CASSDDLSSGNTIYF.

This clonotype appeared once. A much larger clone is a single base away; this may be a read error. The CDR3 does not close with the conserved phenylalanine or tryptophan, likely indicating a read error. The rearrangement uses TRBV20-1 and TRBJ1-2, with 7 positions matching TRBD1. Trimming at V came to 0 bases and at J to 2 bases, leaving 6 bases not matched to a gene. The length of the CDR3 is 15 residues. Germline values: CDR1 DFQATT, CDR2 SNEGSKA (reference sequence). CDR3 DNA sequence: TGCAGTGCTAGAGATCTGGGCAGGGGGAACTATGGCTACACCCTC. Encoded protein: CSARDLGRGNYGYTL.

This clonotype was counted a few times. V usage is TRBV12-3 or TRBV12-4 and J usage is TRBJ1-5; possible D gene TRBD1, 5 bases. This CDR3 is built from 14 residues. Trimming took off 6 bases at V and 2 bases at J, with 11 bases between the two ends. The CDR3 region is CASSPGFGNQPQHF. CDR3 sequence (DNA): TGTGCCAGCAGCCCAGGGTTCGGCAATCAGCCCCAGCATTTT.